The present TCR beta chain was sequenced within a study of blood T cell repertoires in COVID-19. This CDR3 spans 14 amino acids. CDR1 and CDR2 (germline): SGHDT, YYEEEE. Between the trimmed V and J ends, which lost 8 bases and 6 bases, there was a span of 18 bases. Data came from immunoSEQ multiplex PCR; TCRdb stores just in-frame clones and leaves some out. The table has approximately 530,000 clones, around 90% seen once. This receptor was obtained from a woman aged 45 to 65 with COVID-19, enrolled during active disease. Input material: peripheral blood. The J gene is TRBJ2-1, the V gene TRBV5-6, with D tentatively TRBD1 (6 bases). The CDR3 coding sequence is TGTGCCAGTAGACTGGGACATAGGTTCAATGAGCAGTTCTTC. This gives the protein CASRLGHRFNEQFF.